This T cell receptor (beta chain) was sequenced during a study of shared clonotypes between healthy human individuals. Findings and caveats of the study: Several donors held about 5% of naive CD4 clonotypes in common.

Within Nashville, Tennessee resided all donors, each a Caucasian adult. V dropped 0 bases and J dropped 4 bases, with 6 bases sitting between them. Germline loops: CDR1 LNHNV, CDR2 YYDKDF (reference sequence). This CDR3 is 14 amino acids long. Some clones are missing from TCRdb's copy, which holds only in-frame ones; the method was immunoSEQ multiplex PCR. The sample comprises a few million clones, around 92% of which are singletons, and approximately 0.39% rests with the top ten. About this clone: No antigen is known for it.

This clonotype was sampled from a man between 18 and 29 years old in good health. Some clones in this sample may be carry-over from other donors' samples. Material: naive CD4+ T cells from PBMCs. Indicated subset: CD45RA+ positively selected. The chain couples TRBV15 to TRBJ2-2; no clear D gene. The CDR3 nucleotides read TGTGCCACCAGCAGAGATTACAGCACCGGGGAGCTGTTTTTT. It encodes CATSRDYSTGELFF.